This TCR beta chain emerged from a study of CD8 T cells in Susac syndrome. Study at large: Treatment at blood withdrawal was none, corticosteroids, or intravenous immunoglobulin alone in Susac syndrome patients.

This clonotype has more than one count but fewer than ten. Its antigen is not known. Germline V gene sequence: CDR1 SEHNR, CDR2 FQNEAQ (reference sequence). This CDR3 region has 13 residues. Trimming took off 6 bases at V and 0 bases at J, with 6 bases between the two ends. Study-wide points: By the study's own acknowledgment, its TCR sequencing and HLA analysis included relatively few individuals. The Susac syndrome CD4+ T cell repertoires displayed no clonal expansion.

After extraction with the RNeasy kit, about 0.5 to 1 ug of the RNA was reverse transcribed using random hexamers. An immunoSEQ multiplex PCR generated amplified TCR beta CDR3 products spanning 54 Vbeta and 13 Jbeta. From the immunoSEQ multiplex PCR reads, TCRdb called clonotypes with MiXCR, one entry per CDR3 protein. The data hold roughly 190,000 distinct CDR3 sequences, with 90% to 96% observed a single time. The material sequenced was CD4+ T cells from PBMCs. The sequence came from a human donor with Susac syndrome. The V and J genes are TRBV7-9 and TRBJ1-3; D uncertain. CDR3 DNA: TGTGCCAGCAGTCGGGACTCTGGAAACACCATATATTTT. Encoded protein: CASSRDSGNTIYF.